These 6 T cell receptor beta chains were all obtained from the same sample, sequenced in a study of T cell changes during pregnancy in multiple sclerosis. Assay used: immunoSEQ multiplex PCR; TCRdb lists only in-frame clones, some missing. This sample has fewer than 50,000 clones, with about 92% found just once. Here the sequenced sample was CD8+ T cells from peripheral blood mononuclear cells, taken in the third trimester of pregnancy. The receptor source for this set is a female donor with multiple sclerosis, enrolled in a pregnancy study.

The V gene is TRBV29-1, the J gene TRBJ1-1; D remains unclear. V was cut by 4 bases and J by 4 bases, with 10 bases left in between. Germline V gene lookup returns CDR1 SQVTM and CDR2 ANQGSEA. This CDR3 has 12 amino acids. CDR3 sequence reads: CSVAGSSTEAFF. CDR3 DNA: TGCAGCGTTGCGGGATCAAGCACTGAAGCTTTCTTT.

The CDR3 spells CASSLGAGNTIYF. The DNA of the CDR3 is TGTGCCAGCAGTTTAGGAGCTGGAAACACCATATATTTT. The chain combines TRBV27 with TRBJ1-3; D gene unclear. Trimming took 2 bases from V and 2 from J, leaving 4 bases between them. The CDR3 totals 13 residues. Per the germline V gene, CDR1 is MNHEY and CDR2 is SMNVEV (reference sequence).

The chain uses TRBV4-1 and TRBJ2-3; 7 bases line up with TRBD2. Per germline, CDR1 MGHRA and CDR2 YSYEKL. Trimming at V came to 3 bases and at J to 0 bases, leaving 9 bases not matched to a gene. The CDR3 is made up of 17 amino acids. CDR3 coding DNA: TGCGCCAGCAGCCACGCTTCTGGGACTACAAGCACAGATACGCAGTATTTT. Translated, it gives CASSHASGTTSTDTQYF.

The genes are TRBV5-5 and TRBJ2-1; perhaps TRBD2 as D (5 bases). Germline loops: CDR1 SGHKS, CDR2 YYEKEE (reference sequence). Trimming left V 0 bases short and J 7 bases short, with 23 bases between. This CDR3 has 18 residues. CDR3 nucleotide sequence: TGTGCCAGCAGCTTGGTTTCCGGGCTAGCTGTAATTGGGAATGAGCAGTTCTTC. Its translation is CASSLVSGLAVIGNEQFF. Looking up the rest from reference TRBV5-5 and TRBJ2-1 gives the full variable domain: DAGVTQSPTHLIKTRGQQVTLRCSPISGHKSVSWYQQVLGQGPQFIFQYYEKEERGRGNFPDRFSARQFPNYSSELNVNALLLGDSALYLCASSLVSGLAVIGNEQFFGPGTRLTVL.

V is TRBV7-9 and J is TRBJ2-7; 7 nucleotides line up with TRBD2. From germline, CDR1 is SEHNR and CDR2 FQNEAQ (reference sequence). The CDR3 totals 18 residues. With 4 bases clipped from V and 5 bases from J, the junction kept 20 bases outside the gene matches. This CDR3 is CASSSSIADGRTDNEQYF. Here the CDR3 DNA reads TGTGCCAGCAGCTCCTCGATAGCTGACGGGAGGACTGATAACGAGCAGTACTTC.

The CDR3 region is CASSSRQGEHSYEQYF. The DNA of the CDR3 is TGTGCCAGCAGCTCTCGACAGGGCGAACACTCCTACGAGCAGTACTTC. This rearrangement joins TRBV11-3 to TRBJ2-7; 7 bases are a match to TRBD1. Germline V gene data show CDR1 as SGHNT and CDR2 as YENEEA. With 4 bases clipped from V and 0 bases from J, the junction kept 9 bases outside the gene matches. The CDR3 runs 16 residues. Combining the CDR3 with reference TRBV11-3 and TRBJ2-7 gives the whole variable domain EAGVVQSPRYKIIEKKQPVAFWCNPISGHNTLYWYLQNLGQGPELLIRYENEEAVDDSQLPKDRFSAERLKGVDSTLKIQPAELGDSAVYLCASSSRQGEHSYEQYFGPGTRLTVT.